Below, one T cell receptor (beta chain) is given with its context. Its antigen is not known. Libraries were prepared by immunoSEQ multiplex PCR; TCRdb keeps only in-frame clonotypes and omits some of them. The sample comprises about 83,000 clones, 81% of which are singletons, and roughly 5.6% rests with the top ten. This specimen belongs to a study of a mutant IDH1 vaccine in newly diagnosed glioma. Study in general: Standard pretreatment was either radiotherapy, temozolomide, or, for most, radiochemotherapy with temozolomide. At week 47 came visit V13, while visit V12 had come at week 35.

Germline trimming cut 2 bases from V and 5 bases from J; bases unmatched to any gene: 9. Per the germline V gene, CDR1 is MGHDK and CDR2 is SYGVNS. CDR3 length: 16 residues. Time point: week 47, end of study. Every single dose of the vaccine, 300 ug of mutant IDH1 20-mer peptide, came with topical imiquimod. The origin of this receptor is a middle-aged man with glioma. V usage is TRBV25-1 and J usage is TRBJ1-1, with TRBD1 identical over 9 bases. The sample here was PBMCs, taken from a glioma patient whose treatment included an IDH1 peptide vaccine. The CDR3 sequence is CASSETLGTGRTEAFF. CDR3 nucleotide sequence: TGTGCCAGCAGTGAAACATTGGGGACAGGGAGGACTGAAGCTTTCTTT.